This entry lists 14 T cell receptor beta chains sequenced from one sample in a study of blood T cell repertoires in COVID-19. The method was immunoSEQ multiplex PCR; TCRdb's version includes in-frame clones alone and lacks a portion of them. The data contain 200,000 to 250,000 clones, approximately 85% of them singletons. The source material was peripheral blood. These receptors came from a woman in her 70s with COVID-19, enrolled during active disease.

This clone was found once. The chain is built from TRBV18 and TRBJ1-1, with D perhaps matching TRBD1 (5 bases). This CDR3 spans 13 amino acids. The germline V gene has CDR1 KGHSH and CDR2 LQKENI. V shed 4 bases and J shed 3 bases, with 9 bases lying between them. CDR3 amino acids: CASSLGVDTEAFF. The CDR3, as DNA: TGTGCCAGCTCACTAGGGGTGGACACTGAAGCTTTCTTT.

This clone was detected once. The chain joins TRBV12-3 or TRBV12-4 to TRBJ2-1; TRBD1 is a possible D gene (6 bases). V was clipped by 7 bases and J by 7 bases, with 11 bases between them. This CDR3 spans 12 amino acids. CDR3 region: CASNQQGNEQFF. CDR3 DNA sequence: TGTGCCAGCAACCAACAGGGTAATGAGCAGTTCTTC.

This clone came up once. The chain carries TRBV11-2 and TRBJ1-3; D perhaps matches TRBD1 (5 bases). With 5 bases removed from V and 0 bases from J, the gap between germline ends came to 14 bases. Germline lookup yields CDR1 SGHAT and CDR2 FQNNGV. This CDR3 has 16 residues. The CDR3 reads CASSNRLQSSGNTIYF. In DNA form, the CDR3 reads TGTGCCAGCAGCAACAGGTTACAGAGCTCTGGAAACACCATATATTTT.

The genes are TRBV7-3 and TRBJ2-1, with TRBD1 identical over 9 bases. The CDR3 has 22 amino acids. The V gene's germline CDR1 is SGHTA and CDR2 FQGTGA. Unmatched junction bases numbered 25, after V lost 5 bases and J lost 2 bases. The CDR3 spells CASSPSPGQATRDRVPYNEQFF. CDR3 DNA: TGTGCCAGCAGCCCCAGCCCGGGACAGGCTACGAGGGACAGGGTGCCCTACAATGAGCAGTTCTTC.

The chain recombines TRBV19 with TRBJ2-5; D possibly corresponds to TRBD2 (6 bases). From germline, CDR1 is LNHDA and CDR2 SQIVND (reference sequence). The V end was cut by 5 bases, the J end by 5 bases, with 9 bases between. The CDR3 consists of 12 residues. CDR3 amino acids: CASSSAGETQYF. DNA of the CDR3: TGTGCCAGTAGTTCGGCGGGGGAGACCCAGTACTTC.

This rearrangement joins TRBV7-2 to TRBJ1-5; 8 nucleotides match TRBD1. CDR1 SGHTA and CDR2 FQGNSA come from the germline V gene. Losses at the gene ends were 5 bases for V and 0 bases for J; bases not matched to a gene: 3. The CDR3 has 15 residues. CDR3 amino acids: CASSAQGDSNQPQHF. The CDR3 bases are TGTGCCAGCAGCGCACAGGGGGATAGCAATCAGCCCCAGCATTTT. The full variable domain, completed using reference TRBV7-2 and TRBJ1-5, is GAGVSQSPSNKVTEKGKDVELRCDPISGHTALYWYRQSLGQGLEFLIYFQGNSAPDKSGLPSDRFSAERTGGSVSTLTIQRTQQEDSAVYLCASSAQGDSNQPQHFGDGTRLSIL.

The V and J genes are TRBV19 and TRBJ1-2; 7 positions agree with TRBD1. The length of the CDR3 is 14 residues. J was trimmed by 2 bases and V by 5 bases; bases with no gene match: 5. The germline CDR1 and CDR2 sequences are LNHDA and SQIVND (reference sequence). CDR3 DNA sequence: TGTGCCAGTAGTGCCCAGGGGGACAACTATGGCTACACCTTC. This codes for CASSAQGDNYGYTF.

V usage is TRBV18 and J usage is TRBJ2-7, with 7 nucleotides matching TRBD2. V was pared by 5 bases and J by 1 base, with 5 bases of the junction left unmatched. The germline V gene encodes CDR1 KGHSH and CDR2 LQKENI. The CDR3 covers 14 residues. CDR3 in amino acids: CASSEGLDSYEQYF. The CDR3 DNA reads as TGTGCCAGCTCAGAAGGACTAGATTCCTACGAGCAGTACTTC.

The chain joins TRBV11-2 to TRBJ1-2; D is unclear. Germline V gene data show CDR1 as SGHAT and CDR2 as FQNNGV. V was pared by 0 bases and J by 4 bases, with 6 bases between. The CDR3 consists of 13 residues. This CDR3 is CASSLDWSYGYTF. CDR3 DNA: TGTGCCAGCAGCTTAGACTGGAGCTATGGCTACACCTTC.

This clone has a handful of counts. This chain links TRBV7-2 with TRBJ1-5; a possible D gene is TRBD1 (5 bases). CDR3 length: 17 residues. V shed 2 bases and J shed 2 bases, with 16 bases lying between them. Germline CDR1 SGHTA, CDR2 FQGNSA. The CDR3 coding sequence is TGTGCCAGCAGCTTATGGGGGTCGGGGGGAGGCAATCAGCCCCAGCATTTT. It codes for CASSLWGSGGGNQPQHF.

Here the CDR3 reads CASSPSAGPTEAFF. Here the CDR3 DNA reads TGTGCCAGCAGCCCCTCCGCGGGGCCCACTGAAGCTTTCTTT. The genes are TRBV7-3 and TRBJ1-1, with D tentatively TRBD1 (5 bases). V was clipped by 5 bases and J by 4 bases, with 14 bases between them. This CDR3 comprises 14 residues. Germline lookup yields CDR1 SGHTA and CDR2 FQGTGA.

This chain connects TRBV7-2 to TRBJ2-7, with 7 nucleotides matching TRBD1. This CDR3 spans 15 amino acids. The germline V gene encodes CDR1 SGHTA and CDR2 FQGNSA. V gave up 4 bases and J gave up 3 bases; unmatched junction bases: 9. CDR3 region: CASSYRGTAGYEQYF. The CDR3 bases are TGTGCCAGCAGCTATAGAGGGACAGCTGGCTACGAGCAGTACTTC.

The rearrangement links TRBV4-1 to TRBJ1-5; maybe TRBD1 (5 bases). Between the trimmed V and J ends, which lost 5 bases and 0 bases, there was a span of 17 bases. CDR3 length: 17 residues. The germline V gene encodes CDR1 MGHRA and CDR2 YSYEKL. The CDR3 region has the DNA TGCGCCAGCAGCTCTGGACACTTACTAACTAGCAATCAGCCCCAGCATTTT. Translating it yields CASSSGHLLTSNQPQHF.

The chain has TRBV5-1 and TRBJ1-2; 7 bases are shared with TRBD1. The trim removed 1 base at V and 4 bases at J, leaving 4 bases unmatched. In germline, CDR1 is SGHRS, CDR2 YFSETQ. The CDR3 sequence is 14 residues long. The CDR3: CASSLSQGGYGYTF. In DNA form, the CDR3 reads TGCGCCAGCAGCTTGAGTCAGGGGGGCTATGGCTACACCTTC. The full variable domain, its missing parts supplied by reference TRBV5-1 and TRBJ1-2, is KAGVTQTPRYLIKTRGQQVTLSCSPISGHRSVSWYQQTPGQGLQFLFEYFSETQRNKGNFPGRFSGRQFSNSRSEMNVSTLELGDSALYLCASSLSQGGYGYTFGSGTRLTVV.